Shown below are 15 T cell receptor beta chains from a single sample sequenced in a study of tumor-infiltrating lymphocytes in localized non-small cell lung cancer. TCRdb keeps only in-frame clones here, not all; method: immunoSEQ multiplex PCR. The repertoire holds 21,000 or so clones, with around 80% as singletons. The material sequenced was lung tumor tissue. The source is a human donor with non-small cell lung cancer.

The gene calls are TRBV11-2 and TRBJ1-1; D gene uncertain. The CDR3 extends over 13 amino acids. Between the trimmed V and J ends, which lost 0 bases and 0 bases, there was a span of 2 bases. Germline lookup yields CDR1 SGHAT and CDR2 FQNNGV. For the CDR3, the DNA is TGTGCCAGCAGCTTAGACCTGAACACTGAAGCTTTCTTT. As protein: CASSLDLNTEAFF.

The chain couples TRBV7-2 to TRBJ2-1, with 8 bases matching TRBD1. The CDR3 length is 13 residues. With V trimmed by 1 base and J by 11 bases, 4 bases remained unmatched. Germline CDR1 and CDR2: SGHTA and FQGNSA. The CDR3, as DNA: TGTGCCAGCAGCTTAGGTGGGACAGGTAAGCAGTTCTTC. The encoded protein is CASSLGGTGKQFF.

V is TRBV9 and J is TRBJ2-7; 14 positions match TRBD2. The V and J ends lost 3 bases and 3 bases, in that order; junction bases with no gene match: 5. The CDR3 extends over 16 amino acids. Per the germline V gene, CDR1 is SGDLS and CDR2 is YYNGEE. The DNA of the CDR3 is TGTGCCAGCAGCGGGGGACTAGCGGGAGCAGGCTACGAGCAGTACTTC. Amino acid sequence: CASSGGLAGAGYEQYF. The full variable domain, its missing parts supplied by reference TRBV9 and TRBJ2-7, is DSGVTQTPKHLITATGQRVTLRCSPRSGDLSVYWYQQSLDQGLQFLIQYYNGEERAKGNILERFSAQQFPDLHSELNLSSLELGDSALYFCASSGGLAGAGYEQYFGPGTRLTVT.

This chain connects TRBV5-4 to TRBJ1-5; D is possibly TRBD1 (5 bases). From germline, CDR1 is SGHNT and CDR2 YYREEE (reference sequence). This CDR3 comprises 13 residues. Trimming cost V 0 bases and J 7 bases, with 8 bases left between them. CDR3 residues: CASSLERDQPQHF. The DNA for the CDR3 is TGTGCCAGCAGCTTGGAAAGGGACCAGCCCCAGCATTTT.

The J gene is TRBJ2-7, the V gene TRBV5-8; 10 bases map to TRBD1. The CDR3 has 15 residues. Germline-derived CDR1 and CDR2 are SGHTS and YDEGEE. V was clipped by 4 bases and J by 7 bases; unmatched bases: 11. The CDR3 sequence is CASSPRRQGAREQYF. The CDR3 nucleotides are TGTGCCAGCAGCCCGAGACGACAGGGGGCTCGGGAGCAGTACTTC. The variable domain in full, completed from reference TRBV5-8 and TRBJ2-7, reads EAGVTQSPTHLIKTRGQQATLRCSPISGHTSVYWYQQALGLGLQFLLWYDEGEERNRGNFPPRFSGRQFPNYSSELNVNALELEDSALYLCASSPRRQGAREQYFGPGTRLTVT.

The rearrangement uses TRBV4-1 and TRBJ1-3, with TRBD1 identical over 9 bases. The length of the CDR3 is 16 residues. V dropped 3 bases and J dropped 0; count of bases not matched to a gene: 3. Germline V gene sequence: CDR1 MGHRA, CDR2 YSYEKL. This chain's CDR3 is CASSHGQGSSGNTIYF. CDR3 in DNA: TGCGCCAGCAGCCATGGACAGGGGAGCTCTGGAAACACCATATATTTT.

The V gene is TRBV5-4, the J gene TRBJ2-1, with TRBD2 as a possible D gene (6 bases). The ends were cut back, 1 base at V and 9 bases at J, with 11 bases in the middle. The CDR3 runs 13 residues. CDR1 and CDR2 from the germline V gene are SGHNT and YYREEE (reference sequence). The CDR3 loop is CASSLTSTIEQFF. CDR3 in DNA: TGTGCCAGCAGCTTGACTAGCACCATTGAGCAGTTCTTC.

This chain connects TRBV7-2 to TRBJ2-2; D call uncertain. From germline, CDR1 is SGHTA and CDR2 FQGNSA. Trimming cost V 3 bases and J 3 bases, with 8 bases left between them. The CDR3 sequence is 14 residues long. The CDR3 is CASSFSADTGELFF. The CDR3 bases are TGTGCCAGCAGCTTCAGCGCGGACACCGGGGAGCTGTTTTTT.

This chain joins TRBV5-1 and TRBJ2-5; no definite D call. The CDR3 length is 15 residues. Trimming cost V 0 bases and J 2 bases, with 11 bases left between them. Germline CDR1 SGHRS, CDR2 YFSETQ. The CDR3 spells CASSLAGSPQETQYF. The CDR3 DNA follows: TGCGCCAGCAGCTTGGCCGGCTCCCCTCAAGAGACCCAGTACTTC.

The V call is TRBV10-3, the J call TRBJ2-5; D uncertain. The V gene lost 2 bases and the J gene lost 3 bases, with 4 bases spanning the gap. The CDR3 covers 12 residues. Germline CDR1 reads ENHRY; CDR2 reads SYGVKD. This CDR3 reads CAISEAEETQYF. In nucleotides, the CDR3 is TGTGCCATCAGTGAGGCGGAAGAGACCCAGTACTTC.

This chain connects TRBV11-2 to TRBJ1-2; D unresolved. The V and J ends lost 5 bases and 8 bases respectively, with 9 bases between them. This CDR3 region has 11 residues. CDR1 and CDR2 (germline): SGHAT, FQNNGV. The CDR3 reads CASSRGGGYTF. CDR3 coding DNA: TGTGCCAGCAGCCGGGGAGGAGGCTACACCTTC.

V usage is TRBV5-6 and J usage is TRBJ1-3; possible D gene TRBD1, 6 bases. V was clipped by 4 bases and J by 0 bases, with 11 bases between them. The CDR3 runs to 15 residues. CDR1 is SGHDT, CDR2 YYEEEE, per germline. CDR3 bases: TGTGCCAGCAGCGGCCGGGACACCTCTGGAAACACCATATATTTT. Translated, it gives CASSGRDTSGNTIYF.

The gene calls are TRBV6-1 and TRBJ2-7, with D perhaps given as TRBD1 or TRBD2 (5 bases each). This CDR3 has 15 amino acids. Germline CDR1 reads MNHNS; CDR2 reads SASEGT. V was clipped by 5 bases and J by 6 bases, with 20 bases between them. The CDR3 is CASSWGNWGMSEQYF. The CDR3, as DNA: TGTGCCAGCAGTTGGGGTAATTGGGGGATGAGCGAGCAGTACTTC.

The chain employs TRBV5-4 and TRBJ2-5; D may be TRBD2 (7 bases). This CDR3 spans 18 amino acids. The germline V and J ends were trimmed by 0 bases and 4 bases, with 22 bases remaining between them. Germline CDR1 is SGHNT and CDR2 is YYREEE (reference sequence). The CDR3 protein is CASSLASSGQQGGETQYF. The DNA of the CDR3 is TGTGCCAGCAGCTTGGCGTCTAGCGGACAACAAGGGGGAGAGACCCAGTACTTC.

V is TRBV11-2 and J is TRBJ1-5; perhaps TRBD1 as D (5 bases). This CDR3 contains 15 residues. Looked up from germline, CDR1 is SGHAT and CDR2 is FQNNGV. Trimming cost V 1 base and J 6 bases, with 13 bases left between them. CDR3 protein: CASSLAGAEGQPQHF. The DNA for the CDR3 is TGTGCCAGCAGCTTAGCCGGGGCCGAGGGTCAGCCCCAGCATTTT.